This T cell receptor (beta chain) was sequenced in a study of beta chain features in type 1 diabetes. General study findings and limits: Diminished insertions and augmented deletions at VDJ junctions characterized type 1 diabetes patients.

This clone was recorded a few times. Its specificity is not known. The CDR3 totals 11 residues. V was shortened by 3 bases and J by 10 bases, with 10 bases between the two germline ends. CDR1 is WSHSY, CDR2 SAAADI, per germline. Isolated RNA was reverse transcribed in full, so expressed TCRB transcripts were sequenced. Sequenced naive, central memory and regulatory T cell samples produced an average of roughly 3.5 million reads. Profiled with immunoSEQ multiplex PCR; TCRdb holds only in-frame clones, not every one. The table shows roughly 230,000 clones, with 9.6% occurring only once. Sorting with CD45RO/CCR7/CD25/CD127/CD95/CD27 yielded naive, central memory, regulatory and stem-like memory CD4+ cells.

The J gene is TRBJ2-7, the V gene TRBV10-2; tentatively, D is TRBD2 (5 bases). The origin of this receptor is a woman between 18 and 30 years old in good health. The sample taken for sequencing was naive CD4+ T cells from blood. CDR3 in amino acids: CASSEADPQYF. The CDR3 nucleotides read TGCGCCAGCAGTGAAGCGGATCCCCAGTACTTC.